Listed here are 26 T cell receptor beta chains from one sample, sequenced in a study of cytomegalovirus exposure and HLA in healthy donors. Both 60 Vbeta primers and 13 Jbeta primers went into the PCR. TCRdb's table, derived via immunoSEQ multiplex PCR, lists solely in-frame clones and lacks some. The table shows 130,000 or so clones, with about 82% occurring only once. The sequencing input was PBMCs. Receptors were obtained from a man aged 25-40 years in good health and CMV-seronegative.

This clone has a single count. The chain combines TRBV19 with TRBJ2-5; TRBD1 aligns across 8 bases. The CDR3 has 16 residues. The germline V gene encodes CDR1 LNHDA and CDR2 SQIVND (reference sequence). J was trimmed by 2 bases and V by 5 bases; bases with no gene match: 10. CDR3 nucleotide sequence: TGTGCCAGTAGTTCTGGGGGACAGGCCCAGCAAGAGACCCAGTACTTC. Protein: CASSSGGQAQQETQYF.

The rearrangement joins TRBV27 to TRBJ2-7; 7 bases map to TRBD1. CDR1 MNHEY and CDR2 SMNVEV come from the germline V gene (reference sequence). This CDR3 comprises 14 residues. Germline trimming cut 6 bases from V and 2 bases from J; bases unmatched to any gene: 7. For the CDR3, the DNA is TGTGCCAGCAGCCCACGGGACAGACCCTACGAGCAGTACTTC. This codes for CASSPRDRPYEQYF.

In its sample, this clone was seen a few times. V usage is TRBV5-1 and J usage is TRBJ2-7; TRBD2 matches 12 bases. The V gene's germline CDR1 is SGHRS and CDR2 YFSETQ. There are 17 residues in the CDR3. The V and J ends lost 0 bases and 0 bases, in that order; junction bases with no gene match: 4. DNA of the CDR3: TGCGCCAGCAGCTTGGGACTAGCGGGGGCCAACTCCTACGAGCAGTACTTC. Its protein is CASSLGLAGANSYEQYF.

The V and J genes are TRBV14 and TRBJ2-7, with D maybe TRBD1 (7 bases). V lost 0 bases to trimming and J lost 5 bases, with 11 bases between them. This CDR3 is 14 amino acids long. Germline CDR1 SGHDN, CDR2 FVKESK. DNA of the CDR3: TGTGCCAGCAGCCAAGACAGGGGGGTCAACGAGCAGTACTTC. This translates into CASSQDRGVNEQYF.

The gene calls are TRBV28 and TRBJ1-2; D perhaps matches TRBD1 (6 bases). This CDR3 has 14 residues. Germline CDR1 MDHEN, CDR2 SYDVKM. Trimming pared 7 bases from V and 4 bases from J, leaving 16 bases between. The CDR3, as DNA: TGTGCCAGCACCACCGAGGGGGAGTTCTATGGCTACACCTTC. This sequence encodes CASTTEGEFYGYTF.

The chain links TRBV19 to TRBJ1-6; D is ambiguous. Trimming shortened V by 7 bases and J by 2 bases, and 9 bases separated the two germline ends. The CDR3 spans 14 residues. Germline CDR1 and CDR2: LNHDA and SQIVND (reference sequence). In nucleotides, the CDR3 is TGTGCCAGTACCGACCGGGCCTATAATTCACCCCTCCACTTT. Translated: CASTDRAYNSPLHF.

The CDR3: CASSMGLKETQYF. In DNA form, the CDR3 reads TGTGCCAGTAGTATGGGACTAAAGGAGACCCAGTACTTC. The V and J genes are TRBV19 and TRBJ2-5; 7 bases are a match to TRBD2. The CDR3 sequence is 13 residues long. V lost 3 bases, J lost 5 bases, and 3 bases stayed unmatched. The germline gives CDR1 LNHDA, CDR2 SQIVND (reference sequence).

This clone turned up a few times. The rearrangement joins TRBV9 to TRBJ1-1, with TRBD1 matching 7 bases. Germline CDR1 SGDLS, CDR2 YYNGEE. CDR3 length: 16 amino acids. With V trimmed by 0 bases and J by 5 bases, 10 bases remained unmatched. CDR3 region: CASSVAPTGPGTEAFF. The CDR3 bases are TGTGCCAGCAGCGTAGCCCCGACAGGGCCGGGGACTGAAGCTTTCTTT.

This clone has more than one count but fewer than ten. The rearrangement joins TRBV6-1 to TRBJ2-1, with 11 bases identical to TRBD2. J lost 3 bases, V lost 2 bases, and 6 bases had no gene match. In germline, CDR1 is MNHNS, CDR2 SASEGT. The CDR3 consists of 17 residues. The CDR3 DNA sequence: TGTGCCAGCAGTGAAAGCCCGACTAGCGGGAACTACAATGAGCAGTTCTTC. Its protein is CASSESPTSGNYNEQFF.

This clone was picked up one time. The chain joins TRBV7-9 to TRBJ1-1; D call uncertain. This CDR3 comprises 11 residues. The V end was cut by 10 bases, the J end by 3 bases, with 9 bases between. The germline gives CDR1 SEHNR, CDR2 FQNEAQ (reference sequence). CDR3 loop: CATSGDTEAFF. CDR3 nucleotides: TGTGCCACAAGCGGGGACACTGAAGCTTTCTTT.

The V and J genes are TRBV7-9 and TRBJ2-3, with TRBD2 matching over 7 bases. The V and J ends lost 5 bases and 2 bases, in that order; junction bases with no gene match: 13. In germline, CDR1 is SEHNR, CDR2 FQNEAQ (reference sequence). The length of the CDR3 is 17 residues. CDR3 DNA: TGTGCCAGCAGCAACAGTTTTGCTAGCGGAACCACAGATACGCAGTATTTT. Translation gives CASSNSFASGTTDTQYF.

The V call is TRBV6-5, the J call TRBJ1-1; 7 bases are shared with TRBD1. V shed 6 bases, J shed 5 bases, and the junction held 12 bases outside the gene matches. Germline values: CDR1 MNHEY, CDR2 SVGAGI. The CDR3 sequence is 15 residues long. This CDR3 reads CASSSIQGGATEAFF. For the CDR3, the DNA is TGTGCCAGCAGCTCTATCCAAGGGGGCGCGACTGAAGCTTTCTTT.

The chain recombines TRBV6-5 with TRBJ2-3, with D possibly TRBD1 on 5 matching bases. The CDR3 runs to 15 residues. Trimming removed 2 bases from V and 0 bases from J, with 9 bases in between. Germline assignment: CDR1 MNHEY and CDR2 SVGAGI. The CDR3 here is CASSYSRASTDTQYF. CDR3 nucleotide sequence: TGTGCCAGCAGTTACAGCAGGGCTAGCACAGATACGCAGTATTTT.

J is TRBJ1-5 and V is TRBV4-3, with D hard to call. From germline, CDR1 is LGHNA and CDR2 YSLEER. V dropped 0 bases and J dropped 3 bases, with 9 bases sitting between them. The CDR3 covers 15 residues. Written as DNA, the CDR3 is TGCGCCAGCAGCCAAGAAATACGGTACAATCAGCCCCAGCATTTT. It translates to CASSQEIRYNQPQHF.

The J gene is TRBJ2-1, the V gene TRBV9, with 12 bases matching TRBD2. Germline CDR1 SGDLS, CDR2 YYNGEE. This CDR3 is 17 amino acids long. V trimming: 4 bases; J trimming: 4 bases; junction bases outside the gene matches: 9. This CDR3 reads CASSPSETSGGYNEQFF. The CDR3 DNA reads as TGTGCCAGCAGCCCCTCAGAGACTAGCGGGGGATACAATGAGCAGTTCTTC.

J is TRBJ1-1 and V is TRBV28; tentative D call: TRBD1 (5 bases). The germline CDR1 and CDR2 sequences are MDHEN and SYDVKM. This CDR3 spans 14 amino acids. The V end lost 3 bases, the J end lost 0 bases, and 8 bases lay between the germline ends. The CDR3 sequence: CASSFQGLNTEAFF. The CDR3 region has the DNA TGTGCCAGCAGTTTCCAGGGTTTGAACACTGAAGCTTTCTTT.

V gene TRBV9 combines with J gene TRBJ1-5, with 9 bases matching TRBD1. Trimming removed 4 bases from V and 0 bases from J; junction bases left unmatched: 5. The germline V gene has CDR1 SGDLS and CDR2 YYNGEE. The CDR3 length is 16 residues. This CDR3 reads CASSPGQGSSNQPQHF. The CDR3 bases are TGTGCCAGCAGCCCCGGACAGGGGAGTAGCAATCAGCCCCAGCATTTT.

The genes are TRBV2 and TRBJ2-5, with D tentatively TRBD2 (5 bases). V shed 7 bases and J shed 2 bases, with 17 bases lying between them. The CDR3 runs to 15 residues. The germline gives CDR1 SNHLY, CDR2 FYNNEI. CDR3 sequence (DNA): TGTGCCAGCAAGTTCGAGGGATGGTCGCAAGAGACCCAGTACTTC. It is translated as CASKFEGWSQETQYF.

Of note for this clone: This CDR3 is also generated by other DNA sequences in the sample. The V gene is TRBV5-1, the J gene TRBJ1-3, with D unresolved. Germline V gene sequence: CDR1 SGHRS, CDR2 YFSETQ. Trimming removed 0 bases at V and 0 bases at J, with 7 bases between. This CDR3 has 15 residues. The CDR3 protein is CASSLGASSGNTIYF. The DNA for the CDR3 is TGCGCCAGCAGCTTGGGAGCCTCCTCTGGAAACACCATATATTTT.

This clone was observed once. This chain uses TRBV7-9 with TRBJ2-5; 10 bases fit TRBD2. The germline V gene encodes CDR1 SEHNR and CDR2 FQNEAQ (reference sequence). The CDR3 covers 13 residues. The junction had 0 bases not matched to a gene; V was cut back by 4 bases and J by 4 bases. CDR3 protein: CASSSSGGETQYF. CDR3 DNA sequence: TGTGCCAGCAGCTCTAGCGGGGGAGAGACCCAGTACTTC.

The chain links TRBV2 to TRBJ2-1; a possible D gene is TRBD1 (7 bases). The CDR3 length is 13 residues. Deletions cut 8 bases from V and 5 bases from J, with 13 bases between. Germline CDR1 reads SNHLY; CDR2 reads FYNNEI. The DNA of the CDR3 is TGTGCCAGCGCGGGACAGTACAACAATGAGCAGTTCTTC. It yields the protein CASAGQYNNEQFF.

The rearrangement uses TRBV5-4 and TRBJ2-7; 7 bases map to TRBD1. The CDR3 loop spans 13 amino acids. CDR1 and CDR2 (germline): SGHNT, YYREEE (reference sequence). Losses at the gene ends were 3 bases for V and 4 bases for J; bases not matched to a gene: 4. DNA for the CDR3: TGTGCCAGCAGCTCGGGACAGTCTTACGAGCAGTACTTC. It codes for CASSSGQSYEQYF.

This clone was seen a few times. This chain connects TRBV4-1 to TRBJ1-1; a weak D match, TRBD1 (5 bases). V lost 0 bases, J lost 4 bases, and 12 bases lay in between. The CDR3 is 15 residues long. Per the germline V gene, CDR1 is MGHRA and CDR2 is YSYEKL. The CDR3 DNA reads TGCGCCAGCAGCCAAGACGGTCGGGGGGGCACTGAAGCTTTCTTT. As protein: CASSQDGRGGTEAFF.

This clone was recorded at least ten times. This sequence joins TRBV5-6 and TRBJ1-2; 8 positions match TRBD1. Germline V gene lookup returns CDR1 SGHDT and CDR2 YYEEEE. J gave up 1 base and V 0 bases, and 8 bases lay outside the gene matches. The CDR3 consists of 17 residues. CDR3 in amino acids: CASSLAFRQGNNYGYTF. In nucleotides, the CDR3 is TGTGCCAGCAGCTTGGCCTTTCGACAGGGGAATAACTATGGCTACACCTTC.

J is TRBJ1-4 and V is TRBV9, with D unclear. This CDR3 is built from 16 residues. V lost 5 bases and J lost 5, with 19 bases in between. Germline V lookup: CDR1 SGDLS, CDR2 YYNGEE. The DNA of the CDR3 is TGTGCCAGCAGTCTCCTTGGAGGAAGGAGGAATGAAAAACTGTTTTTT. It encodes CASSLLGGRRNEKLFF.

This chain connects TRBV7-2 to TRBJ2-3; 7 bases match TRBD2. Germline CDR1 reads SGHTA; CDR2 reads FQGNSA. V lost 6 bases to trimming and J lost 7 bases; unmatched junction nucleotides: 4. This CDR3 contains 12 residues. This CDR3 is CASSGTINTQYF. The CDR3 nucleotides are TGTGCCAGCAGTGGGACTATCAATACGCAGTATTTT.